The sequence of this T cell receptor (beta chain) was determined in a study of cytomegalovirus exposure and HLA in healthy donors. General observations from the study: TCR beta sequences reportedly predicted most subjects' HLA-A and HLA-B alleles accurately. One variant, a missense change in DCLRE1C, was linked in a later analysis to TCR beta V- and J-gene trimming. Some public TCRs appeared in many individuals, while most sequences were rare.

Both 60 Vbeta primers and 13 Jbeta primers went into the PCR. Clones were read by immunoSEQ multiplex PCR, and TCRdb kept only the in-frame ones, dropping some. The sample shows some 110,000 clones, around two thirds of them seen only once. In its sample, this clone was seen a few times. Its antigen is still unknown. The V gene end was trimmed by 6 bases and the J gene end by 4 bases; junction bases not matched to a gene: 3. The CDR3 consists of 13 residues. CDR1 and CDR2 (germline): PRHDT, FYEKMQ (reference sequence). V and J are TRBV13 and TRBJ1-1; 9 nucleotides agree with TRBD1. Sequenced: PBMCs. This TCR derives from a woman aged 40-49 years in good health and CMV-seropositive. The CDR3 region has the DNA TGTGCCAGCAGGAAACAGGGGGCCACTGAAGCTTTCTTT. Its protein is CASRKQGATEAFF.